This entry is about one T cell receptor beta chain. V gave up 2 bases and J gave up 1 base, with 8 bases separating them. CDR1 and CDR2 from the germline V gene are SGHAT and FQNNGV. This CDR3 spans 14 amino acids. These data come from a study of vaccination and CD4 T cells after COVID-19. Overall study: Each convalescent patient was PCR positive for SARS-CoV-2 on nasal swab; nine cases were mild and one severe. In the convalescent cohort, there were six males and four females, two of them Hispanic. A vaccine, either BNT162b2 or mRNA-1273, was given to participants in two doses.

MiXCR, run by TCRdb on the PCR reads, gives a single entry per CDR3 protein. The sample holds about 18,000 distinct CDR3 sequences, about 59% seen once. The chain carries TRBV11-2 and TRBJ1-1; D gene unclear. The specimen was CD4+ T cells from blood, collected before SARS-CoV-2 vaccination. This TCR was sampled from a human donor who had recovered from COVID-19. CDR3 protein: CASSLRGKNTEAFF. The CDR3 DNA is TGTGCCAGCAGCTTACGGGGAAAGAACACTGAAGCTTTCTTT. The full variable domain, with the rest looked up from reference TRBV11-2 and TRBJ1-1, is EAGVAQSPRYKIIEKRQSVAFWCNPISGHATLYWYQQILGQGPKLLIQFQNNGVVDDSQLPKDRFSAERLKGVDSTLKIQPAKLEDSAVYLCASSLRGKNTEAFFGQGTRLTVV.